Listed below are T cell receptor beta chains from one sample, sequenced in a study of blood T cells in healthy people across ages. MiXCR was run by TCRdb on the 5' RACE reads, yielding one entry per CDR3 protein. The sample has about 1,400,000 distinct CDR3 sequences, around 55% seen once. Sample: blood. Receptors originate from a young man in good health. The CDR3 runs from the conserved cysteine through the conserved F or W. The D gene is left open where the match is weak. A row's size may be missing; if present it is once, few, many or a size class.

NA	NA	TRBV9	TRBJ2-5	CASSTRRDAEETQYF	TGTGCCAGCAGCACGAGGCGGGACGCGGAAGAGACCCAGTACTTC
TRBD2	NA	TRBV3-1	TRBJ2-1	CASSQPGLAGYNEQFF	TGTGCCAGCAGCCAACCCGGACTAGCGGGGTACAATGAGCAGTTCTTC
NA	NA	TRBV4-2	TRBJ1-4	CASSQAPSWATNEKLFF	TGTGCCAGCAGCCAAGCTCCGAGTTGGGCAACTAATGAAAAACTGTTTTTT
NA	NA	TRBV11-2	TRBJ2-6	CASSLETVPHSGANVLTF	TGTGCCAGCAGCTTAGAGACAGTACCGCACTCTGGGGCCAACGTCCTGACTTTC
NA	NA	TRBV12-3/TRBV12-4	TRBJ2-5	CASSFMGSVGTQYF	TGTGCCAGCAGTTTCATGGGCTCGGTAGGGACCCAGTACTTC
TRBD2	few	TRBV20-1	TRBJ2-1	CSAGRTSGGAWNEQFF	TGCAGTGCTGGAAGGACTAGCGGGGGGGCTTGGAATGAGCAGTTCTTC
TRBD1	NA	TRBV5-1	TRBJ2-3	CASSMDRKTTDTQYF	TGCGCCAGCAGCATGGACAGGAAAACCACAGATACGCAGTATTTT
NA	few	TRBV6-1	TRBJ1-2	CASSEQALGSHGYTF	TGTGCCAGCAGTGAACAGGCCCTTGGATCCCATGGCTACACCTTC
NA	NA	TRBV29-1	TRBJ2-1	CSVVEVSYNEQFF	TGCAGCGTTGTCGAGGTCTCCTACAATGAGCAGTTCTTC
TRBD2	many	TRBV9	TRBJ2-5	CASSVLGLAQETQYF	TGTGCCAGCAGCGTTTTGGGACTAGCGCAAGAGACCCAGTACTTC
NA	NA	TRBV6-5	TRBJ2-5	CASSYGSDATQYF	TGTGCCAGCAGTTATGGGTCTGACGCGACCCAGTACTTC
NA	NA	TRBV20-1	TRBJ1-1	CSARDWGNTEAFF	TGCAGTGCTAGAGATTGGGGGAACACTGAAGCTTTCTTT
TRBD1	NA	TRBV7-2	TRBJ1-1	CASSLGTGGGEAFF	TGTGCCAGCAGCTTAGGGACAGGGGGTGGGGAAGCTTTCTTT
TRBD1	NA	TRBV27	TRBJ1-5	CASSLSRGLQPQHF	TGTGCCAGCAGTTTATCGAGGGGGCTTCAGCCCCAGCATTTT
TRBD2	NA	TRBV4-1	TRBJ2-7	CASSQERKVTSGYEQYF	TGCGCCAGCAGCCAAGAGCGCAAAGTGACTAGCGGATACGAGCAGTACTTC
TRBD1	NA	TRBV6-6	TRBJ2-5	CASSSLPDRDQETQYF	TGTGCCAGCAGTTCCCTCCCCGACAGGGATCAAGAGACCCAGTACTTC
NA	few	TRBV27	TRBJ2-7	CASSLWGGSYEQYF	TGTGCCAGCAGTTTATGGGGCGGGTCCTACGAGCAGTACTTC
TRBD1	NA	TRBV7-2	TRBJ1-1	CASSPNRGPSTEAFF	TGTGCCAGCAGCCCAAACAGGGGGCCAAGCACTGAAGCTTTCTTT
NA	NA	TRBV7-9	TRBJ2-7	CASSPLGGPSYEQYF	TGTGCCAGCAGCCCTCTTGGGGGACCCTCCTACGAGCAGTACTTC
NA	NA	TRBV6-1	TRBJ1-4	CASSEGNAFVEKLFF	TGTGCCAGCAGTGAAGGCAACGCCTTTGTGGAAAAACTGTTTTTT
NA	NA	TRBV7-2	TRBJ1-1	CASSDRPFPEAFF	TGTGCCAGCAGCGACCGACCATTCCCTGAAGCTTTCTTT
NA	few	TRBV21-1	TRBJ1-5	CASSLLSGQGDSNQPQHF	TGTGCCAGCAGCCTCTTATCAGGGCAGGGGGATAGCAATCAGCCCCAGCATTTT
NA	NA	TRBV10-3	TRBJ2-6	CAISETTGVGANVLTF	TGTGCCATCAGTGAGACCACGGGGGTCGGGGCCAACGTCCTGACTTTC
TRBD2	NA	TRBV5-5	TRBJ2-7	CASRLGTSGRSSYEQYF	TGTGCCAGCAGATTGGGGACTAGCGGGAGGAGCTCCTACGAGCAGTACTTC
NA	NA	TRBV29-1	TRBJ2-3	CSVERTGTDTQYF	TGCAGCGTTGAAAGGACAGGCACAGATACGCAGTATTTT
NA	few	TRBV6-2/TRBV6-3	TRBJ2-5	CASSYRGTQYF	TGTGCCAGCAGTTATAGGGGGACCCAGTACTTC
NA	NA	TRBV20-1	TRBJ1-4	CSKRDSNEKLFF	TGCAGTAAGCGAGACAGCAATGAAAAACTGTTTTTT
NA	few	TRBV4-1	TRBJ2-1	CASSQDTGGATTEQFF	TGCGCCAGCAGCCAAGATACGGGGGGCGCCACGACCGAGCAGTTCTTC
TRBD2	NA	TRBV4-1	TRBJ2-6	CASSQGTGRNGANVLTF	TGCGCCAGCAGCCAAGGGACCGGGAGGAATGGGGCCAACGTCCTGACTTTC
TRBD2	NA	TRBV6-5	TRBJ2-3	CASRRGTSVEDTQYF	TGTGCCAGCAGGCGAGGGACTAGCGTAGAAGATACGCAGTATTTT
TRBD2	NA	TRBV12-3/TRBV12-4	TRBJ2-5	CASSFGLVGETQYF	TGTGCCAGCAGCTTCGGACTAGTGGGTGAGACCCAGTACTTC
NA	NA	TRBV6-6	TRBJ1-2	CASSWDGPGYGYTF	TGTGCCAGCAGCTGGGACGGCCCCGGGTATGGCTACACCTTC
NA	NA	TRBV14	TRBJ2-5	CASSPLLLGTRQTQYF	TGTGCCAGCAGCCCGCTACTGCTGGGAACAAGGCAGACCCAGTACTTC
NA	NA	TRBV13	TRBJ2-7	CASSSGTKAHEQYF	TGTGCCAGCAGCTCCGGGACAAAAGCCCACGAGCAGTACTTC
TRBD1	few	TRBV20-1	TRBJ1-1	CSALRTGGATEAFF	TGCAGTGCTCTTCGGACAGGGGGGGCCACTGAAGCTTTCTTT
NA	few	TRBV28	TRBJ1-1	CASSLHRMNTEAFF	TGTGCCAGCAGTTTACACCGCATGAACACTGAAGCTTTCTTT
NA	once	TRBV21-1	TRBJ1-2	CASSKGREANYGYTF	TGTGCCAGCAGCAAAGGAAGAGAAGCTAACTATGGCTACACCTTC
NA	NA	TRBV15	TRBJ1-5	CATAPNGQPQHF	TGTGCCACAGCCCCGAACGGTCAGCCCCAGCATTTT
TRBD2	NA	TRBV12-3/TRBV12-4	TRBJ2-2	CAEGISGSPGELFF	TGTGCCGAGGGGATTAGCGGGAGCCCCGGGGAGCTGTTTTTT
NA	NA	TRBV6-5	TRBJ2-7	CASSYSSNYEQYF	TGTGCCAGCAGTTACTCGAGCAACTACGAGCAGTACTTC
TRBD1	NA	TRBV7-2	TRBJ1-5	CASSFDRGPNQPQHF	TGTGCCAGCAGCTTCGACAGGGGGCCCAATCAGCCCCAGCATTTT
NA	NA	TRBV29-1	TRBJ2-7	CSALMQAYEQYF	TGCAGCGCTCTAATGCAAGCCTACGAGCAGTACTTC
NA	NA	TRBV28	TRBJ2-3	CASSLWGARHTQYF	TGTGCCAGCAGTTTATGGGGCGCCAGACATACGCAGTATTTT
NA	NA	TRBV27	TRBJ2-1	CASSLLQPYLGDEQFF	TGTGCCAGCAGTTTACTACAGCCTTACCTAGGGGATGAGCAGTTCTTC
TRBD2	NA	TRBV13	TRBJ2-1	CASSPEGTNYYNEQFF	TGTGCCAGCAGCCCAGAGGGGACTAACTACTACAATGAGCAGTTCTTC
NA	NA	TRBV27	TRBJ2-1	CATSVLGATYNEQFF	TGTGCCACCTCAGTTTTGGGGGCCACCTACAATGAGCAGTTCTTC
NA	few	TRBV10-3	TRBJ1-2	CAISESGGTNYGYTF	TGTGCCATCAGTGAGTCGGGGGGGACTAACTATGGCTACACCTTC
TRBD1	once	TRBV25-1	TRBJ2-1	CASTDRGIEQFF	TGTGCCAGCACGGACAGGGGGATTGAGCAGTTCTTC
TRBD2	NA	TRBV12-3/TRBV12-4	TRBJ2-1	CASRPPSGRANEQFF	TGTGCCAGCAGGCCTCCTAGCGGGAGGGCCAATGAGCAGTTCTTC
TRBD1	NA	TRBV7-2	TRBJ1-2	CASSLSDREVYGYTF	TGTGCCAGCAGCTTAAGTGACAGGGAGGTCTATGGCTACACCTTC
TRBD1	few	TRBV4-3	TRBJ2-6	CASSQTQGAVFSGANVLTF	TGCGCCAGCAGCCAGACGCAGGGGGCGGTCTTCTCTGGGGCCAACGTCCTGACTTTC
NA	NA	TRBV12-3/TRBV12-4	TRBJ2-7	CASSLVRSSYEQYF	TGTGCCAGCAGTTTAGTAAGGAGCTCCTACGAGCAGTACTTC
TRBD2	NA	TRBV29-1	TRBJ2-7	CSVRAAGEQYF	TGCAGCGTGCGTGCAGCGGGGGAGCAGTACTTC
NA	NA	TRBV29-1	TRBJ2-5	CSVGSGTQETQYF	TGCAGCGTTGGCTCGGGAACCCAAGAGACCCAGTACTTC